Included here is one TCR beta chain sequence, with context. Its binding antigen is unknown. The observed sequence ends 3 residues before the CDR3 terminus, with the missing tail filled in from the germline J gene. This sample was taken from a study of T cells in women clearing cervical HPV infection listed by TCRdb under 2018. Regarding the study in general: Cases were some 26 women with histologically confirmed HPV16-related CIN3 or worse, including a couple of invasive cancers. The 20 to 25 controls were women who cleared a single incident HPV16 infection within 12 months without developing precancer or cancer. Five blinded duplicates per group were added as quality controls, giving some 60 samples: 50 or so participants and about ten replicates. Blood from cases was collected at the visit at which the lesion was first identified, whereas blood from controls was collected once infection was no longer detected. Cases were matched to controls by age within five years and by the year the sample was collected. HLA typing was available for only a few women, so HLA type could not be excluded as a confounder. The parent cohort enrolled roughly 9,600 women aged 18 or older in Guanacaste, Costa Rica, during about 1992 to 1995 and followed them for around 7 years. This exploratory proof-of-principle case-control study, nested within the Guanacaste HPV Natural History Study in Costa Rica, compared TCR repertoires among women with different cervical HPV16 outcomes. Among cases, blood sampling came a median of roughly 150 days after lesion detection, with an interquartile range of about 80 to 230 days. Cases had a median age of around 34 years compared with approximately 40 for controls, and baseline characteristics showed no significant differences between the groups. Overall study results and their limits: TCR repertoire richness was significantly higher in CIN3+ cases than in controls across sequencing depths, while evenness did not differ. Cases had lower TRBV6-7 relative abundance than controls (about 0.1% versus 0.15%; Bonferroni P = 0.0008). Because the number of T cells per sample was unknown, the richness differences could reflect varying T-cell content rather than repertoire biology. Random forest classifiers that combined richness and V gene abundances separated cases from controls with an estimated AUC of approximately 0.78. Because of the cross-sectional design, the study could not determine whether the associations came before infection or resulted from infection, and neither effector/memory subsets nor HPV-specific T cells were isolated.

Every participant had a single incident cervical HPV16 infection, and prevalent HPV16 infections were excluded. Cervical HPV DNA was detected by MY09/MY11 PCR and genotyped by dot-blot hybridization. Fifteen mL of heparinized blood was centrifuged, after which the buffy coat was aliquoted, frozen at -30 degrees C, and then stored at -80 degrees C. Genomic DNA was extracted from buffy coat specimens using QIAGEN kits. V lost 6 bases and J lost 4 bases; the stretch between them is 19 bases long. Reading from cysteine to phenylalanine, the CDR3 counts 15 amino acids. The CDR3 was read in part: 36 bases, with the frame set at base 1. Taken from the germline V gene, the CDR1 and CDR2 loops are KGHSH and LQKENI. TCR beta CDR3 regions were amplified by multiplex PCR using the immunoSEQ assay from an average of 1200 ng genomic DNA per sample. To correct primer bias, the assay used a complete synthetic TCR repertoire to set an amplification baseline. The amplicons were sequenced using the Illumina platform. The authors' pipeline ran thus. Error correction of the sequences involved clustering with frequency ratios plus a modified nearest-neighbor algorithm, after which the sequences were analyzed in the immunoSEQ Analyzer using IMGT gene definitions. At each rarefaction depth, TCR richness and evenness were averaged across 20 rarefaction repeats, and samples with fewer sequences than that depth were excluded. V, D and J gene relative abundances were compared between groups with Wilcoxon rank sum tests, applying FDR correction. Blinded duplicates gave an intraclass correlation of about 96% for TCR richness and an average of around 76% across around 70 gene segments. Held by TCRdb, this immuneACCESS table contains in-frame sequences only and omits some clones. Under half of the omission traces to an unresolved V gene where checked; the cause of the rest is unknown. That table furnishes V, J and clone size, whereas the DNA furnished D and trimming. The sample table on file contains around 35,000 clones. Over 1.5% of the sample is held by the ten biggest clonotypes.

This chain is built from TRBV18 and TRBJ2-7; the D segment could be TRBD2, given 6 matching bases. Sequencing input: blood buffy coat. The source of this sequence is a woman between 18 and 70 years old with a cervical HPV16 infection that either progressed to CIN3+ or cleared (not recorded which). CDR3 reads: CASSPSSTSTYEQYF. The covered CDR3 bases are TGTGCCAGCTCCCCCTCCTCGACTAGTACGTACGAG.